These T cell receptor beta chains were read from a single sample in a study of blood T cell repertoires in COVID-19. Produced via immunoSEQ multiplex PCR; TCRdb's table is partial and in-frame only. The sample has 150,000 to 200,000 clones, about 90% seen once. Sequencing was carried out using peripheral blood. These receptors came from a man younger than 40 with COVID-19, enrolled during active disease. Both conserved end residues are part of each CDR3. Fields, in order: D gene, clone size, V gene, J gene, CDR3 protein, CDR3 DNA. The D gene is left open where the match is weak. Some rows mark clone size as missing; the rest say once, few, many or name a class of expanded clone.

>NA|NA|TRBV27|TRBJ1-5
CATRFGGNSNQPQHF
TGTGCCACCCGGTTCGGAGGGAACAGCAATCAGCCCCAGCATTTT
>TRBD1|once|TRBV5-1|TRBJ1-4
CASSRGTATTNEKLFF
TGCGCCAGCAGCCGCGGGACAGCCACAACTAATGAAAAACTGTTTTTT
>TRBD2|once|TRBV2|TRBJ2-7
CASSEWFQGLAGEGEQYF
TGTGCCAGCAGTGAATGGTTTCAGGGGCTAGCGGGAGAAGGCGAGCAGTACTTC
>TRBD1|NA|TRBV27|TRBJ1-5
CASRRDRGKNSNQPQHF
TGTGCCAGCAGGAGGGACAGGGGAAAAAATAGCAATCAGCCCCAGCATTTT
>NA|NA|TRBV27|TRBJ1-2
CASSFQGNYGYTF
TGTGCCAGCAGTTTTCAGGGGAACTATGGCTACACCTTC
>TRBD2|NA|TRBV6-5|TRBJ2-4
CASSYSAGVGNIQYF
TGTGCCAGCAGTTACTCTGCGGGAGTCGGAAACATTCAGTACTTC
>NA|NA|TRBV24-1|TRBJ2-7
CATSDPTPLGRLPFHEQYF
TGTGCCACCAGTGATCCGACCCCCCTCGGCAGGTTACCCTTCCACGAGCAGTACTTC
>NA|few|TRBV3-1/TRBV3-2|TRBJ2-1
CASSQALNPLNEQFF
TGTGCCAGCAGCCAGGCCCTTAACCCCCTTAATGAGCAGTTCTTC
>TRBD2|NA|TRBV5-4|TRBJ2-1
CASSSLAGGPGEQFF
TGTGCCAGCAGCTCACTAGCGGGGGGACCAGGTGAGCAGTTCTTC
>NA|NA|TRBV18|TRBJ2-7
CASSQGGDEQYF
TGTGCCAGCTCCCAGGGGGGCGACGAGCAGTACTTC
>NA|NA|TRBV18|TRBJ2-7
CASSSGLNYEQYF
TGTGCCAGCTCATCGGGACTTAACTACGAGCAGTACTTC
>TRBD1|NA|TRBV19|TRBJ1-2
CASRPDRDSSGYTF
TGTGCCAGTAGACCTGACAGGGACTCCTCTGGCTACACCTTC
>NA|once|TRBV6-5|TRBJ2-3
CASGLAPDTQYF
TGTGCCAGCGGGCTAGCCCCAGATACGCAGTATTTT
>NA|NA|TRBV18|TRBJ1-1
CASSPGMNTEAFF
TGTGCCAGCTCACCAGGCATGAACACTGAAGCTTTCTTT
>NA|few|TRBV15|TRBJ2-5
CATRLSGGRETQYF
TGTGCCACCAGACTATCCGGGGGTAGAGAGACCCAGTACTTC
>TRBD1|NA|TRBV4-3|TRBJ1-3
CASSPQGADSGNTIYF
TGCGCCAGCAGCCCCCAGGGGGCGGACTCTGGAAACACCATATATTTT
>TRBD1|NA|TRBV5-1|TRBJ1-2
CASSPETGAYGYTF
TGCGCCAGCAGCCCCGAGACAGGGGCGTATGGCTACACCTTC
>NA|NA|TRBV9|TRBJ1-1
CASSVEALDTEAFF
TGTGCCAGCAGCGTTGAAGCTCTGGACACTGAAGCTTTCTTT
>NA|NA|TRBV5-4|TRBJ1-6
CASSIQTGLNSPLHF
TGTGCCAGCAGCATACAGACAGGACTTAATTCACCCCTCCACTTT
>NA|NA|TRBV28|TRBJ2-1
CASSPSDTVKFF
TGTGCCAGCAGTCCCAGTGACACAGTGAAGTTCTTC
>TRBD1|NA|TRBV28|TRBJ2-1
CASSTTDRVGSEFF
TGTGCCAGCAGTACAACGGACAGGGTGGGTTCGGAGTTCTTC
>TRBD1|NA|TRBV28|TRBJ1-1
CASITGQITEAFF
TGTGCCAGCATAACGGGACAGATCACTGAAGCTTTCTTT
>TRBD2|NA|TRBV7-2|TRBJ2-7
CASSLGAGTYYEQYF
TGTGCCAGCAGCTTAGGAGCGGGAACCTACTACGAGCAGTACTTC
>NA|NA|TRBV28|TRBJ1-2
CASSLDSQHGYTF
TGTGCCAGCAGTTTAGACAGCCAACACGGCTACACCTTC
>TRBD1|NA|TRBV19|TRBJ1-3
CASSIYRGSGNTIYF
TGTGCCAGTAGTATTTACAGGGGCTCTGGAAACACCATATATTTT
>NA|NA|TRBV7-2|TRBJ2-7
CASSLAFGPSYEQYF
TGTGCCAGCAGCTTAGCGTTTGGGCCCTCCTACGAGCAGTACTTC
>TRBD1|few|TRBV5-5|TRBJ2-5
CASSFQELGQLETQYF
TGTGCCAGCAGCTTCCAGGAATTGGGACAGCTAGAGACCCAGTACTTC
>TRBD1|once|TRBV7-3|TRBJ2-3
CASSLGSTGWGTDTQYF
TGTGCCAGCAGCTTAGGTTCGACAGGGTGGGGCACAGATACGCAGTATTTT
>NA|NA|TRBV4-3|TRBJ2-2
CASSQDIPQGSGIGELFF
TGCGCCAGCAGCCAAGATATCCCTCAAGGGAGCGGTATCGGGGAGCTGTTTTTT
>NA|once|TRBV7-2|TRBJ1-5
CASSLSGSYQPQHF
TGTGCCAGCAGCTTATCAGGGTCTTATCAGCCCCAGCATTTT
>TRBD1|NA|TRBV19|TRBJ2-1
CASSILLAGTGSNEQFF
TGTGCCAGTAGTATCCTGCTGGCCGGGACAGGGTCCAATGAGCAGTTCTTC